Below are 20 T cell receptor beta chains sequenced from a single sample in a study of OX40 agonist ivuxolimab in advanced cancers. Data came from immunoSEQ multiplex PCR; TCRdb stores just in-frame clones and leaves some out. The repertoire includes about 76,000 clones, over 75% of them detected once, and less than 4% sits in the top ten. This sample comprised CD4+ or CD8+ T cells sorted from blood, obtained in a trial of the OX40 agonist ivuxolimab. All receptors come from an adult with an advanced solid tumor such as melanoma, head and neck, liver or kidney cancer.

This clone was observed once. For the CDR3, the DNA is TGTGCCAGCAGCCAACCCCGGGGTTTGAACACTGAAGCTTTCTTT. This gives the protein CASSQPRGLNTEAFF. This chain uses TRBV25-1 with TRBJ1-1; D uncertain. Deletions cut 6 bases from V and 0 bases from J, with 14 bases between. Germline assignment: CDR1 MGHDK and CDR2 SYGVNS. The CDR3 is 15 residues long.

The chain carries TRBV4-3 and TRBJ2-7, with D tentatively TRBD2 (5 bases). V dropped 0 bases and J dropped 7 bases, with 16 bases sitting between them. CDR3 length: 15 residues. CDR1 is LGHNA and CDR2 is YSLEER in the germline V gene. This CDR3 is CASSQDRIDSGEQYF. The CDR3 nucleotides are TGCGCCAGCAGCCAAGATAGGATAGACTCGGGGGAGCAGTACTTC.

A few counts support this clone. The chain's CDR3 is CASSSRGVRNTEAFF. Here the CDR3 DNA reads TGTGCCAGCAGTTCCAGAGGGGTTCGGAACACTGAAGCTTTCTTT. This chain connects TRBV6-6 to TRBJ1-1, with a weak D call TRBD1 (5 bases). Germline CDR1 is MNHNY and CDR2 is SVGAGI (reference sequence). Deletions cut 4 bases from V and 1 base from J, with 13 bases between. The CDR3 has 15 amino acids.

The chain joins TRBV7-2 to TRBJ1-2; the D gene is possibly TRBD1 (5 bases). The germline V gene has CDR1 SGHTA and CDR2 FQGNSA. Trimming took off 6 bases at V and 2 bases at J, with 7 bases between the two ends. The CDR3 sequence is 12 residues long. CDR3 loop: CASSWDNYGYTF. The DNA of the CDR3 is TGTGCCAGCAGTTGGGACAACTATGGCTACACCTTC. Full variable domain (missing parts from reference TRBV7-2 and TRBJ1-2): GAGVSQSPSNKVTEKGKDVELRCDPISGHTALYWYRQSLGQGLEFLIYFQGNSAPDKSGLPSDRFSAERTGGSVSTLTIQRTQQEDSAVYLCASSWDNYGYTFGSGTRLTVV.

This clone was counted a few times. The chain joins TRBV5-4 to TRBJ2-3, with D possibly matching TRBD2 (5 bases). CDR1 is SGHNT, CDR2 YYREEE, per germline (reference sequence). The CDR3 runs 16 residues. Trimming removed 2 bases at V and 2 bases at J, with 15 bases between. CDR3 DNA: TGTGCCAGCAGCTTCGCAGGCGGACTTCACACAGATACGCAGTATTTT. It encodes CASSFAGGLHTDTQYF. Based on the CDR3 plus reference TRBV5-4 and TRBJ2-3, the full variable domain is ETGVTQSPTHLIKTRGQQVTLRCSSQSGHNTVSWYQQALGQGPQFIFQYYREEENGRGNFPPRFSGLQFPNYSSELNVNALELDDSALYLCASSFAGGLHTDTQYFGPGTRLTVL.

CDR3 bases: TGTGCCAGCAGCTTAGCTGTAGAAGCGCAGTACTTC. Amino acids: CASSLAVEAQYF. V gene TRBV7-2 combines with J gene TRBJ2-7; D remains ambiguous. V gave up 0 bases and J gave up 9 bases, with 9 bases separating them. This CDR3 region has 12 residues. Germline V CDR1 and CDR2: SGHTA, FQGNSA.

The rearrangement links TRBV5-8 to TRBJ1-2; 7 bases align to TRBD1. Trimming took 7 bases from V and 2 from J; bases not matched to a gene: 8. This CDR3 has 14 residues. Germline V gene sequence: CDR1 SGHTS, CDR2 YDEGEE. This CDR3 is CASRATTGNYGYTF. Written as DNA, the CDR3 is TGTGCCAGCCGAGCAACGACAGGGAACTATGGCTACACCTTC. Drawing the rest from reference TRBV5-8 and TRBJ1-2, the complete variable domain is EAGVTQSPTHLIKTRGQQATLRCSPISGHTSVYWYQQALGLGLQFLLWYDEGEERNRGNFPPRFSGRQFPNYSSELNVNALELEDSALYLCASRATTGNYGYTFGSGTRLTVV.

The J gene is TRBJ1-1, the V gene TRBV6-6, with 7 bases aligning to TRBD1. CDR1 and CDR2 from the germline V gene are MNHNY and SVGAGI (reference sequence). V gave up 2 bases and J gave up 5 bases; unmatched junction bases: 5. CDR3 size: 14 residues. The CDR3 sequence: CASSYGQGGTEAFF. CDR3 in DNA: TGTGCCAGCAGTTACGGCCAGGGGGGGACTGAAGCTTTCTTT.

The chain carries TRBV19 and TRBJ2-4; TRBD1 matches 9 bases. CDR1 is LNHDA, CDR2 SQIVND, per germline (reference sequence). Trimming took 5 bases from V and 0 from J; bases not matched to a gene: 5. The CDR3 is 16 amino acids. The CDR3 here is CASSPGQGLAKNIQYF. The CDR3, as DNA: TGTGCCAGTAGTCCCGGACAGGGGCTAGCCAAAAACATTCAGTACTTC.

The rearrangement links TRBV6-6 to TRBJ1-5, with D tentatively TRBD1 (6 bases). Trimming left V 6 bases short and J 1 base short, with 13 bases between. Germline-derived CDR1 and CDR2 are MNHNY and SVGAGI (reference sequence). The CDR3 extends over 15 amino acids. CDR3 DNA sequence: TGTGCCAGCAGGGGACAAAGGGCGAGCAATCAGCCCCAGCATTTT. Encoded protein: CASRGQRASNQPQHF.

The chain recombines TRBV4-3 with TRBJ1-6; no firm D call. The CDR3 totals 16 residues. CDR1 is LGHNA, CDR2 YSLEER, per germline. V gave up 1 base and J gave up 0 bases, with 7 bases separating them. The CDR3 loop is CASSQAPSSYNSPLHF. The CDR3 region has the DNA TGCGCCAGCAGCCAAGCCCCCAGCTCCTATAATTCACCCCTCCACTTT.

The chain carries TRBV12-5 and TRBJ2-7, with 9 bases matching TRBD1. CDR1 LGHNT and CDR2 FRNRAP come from the germline V gene. The CDR3 loop spans 16 amino acids. Trimming cost V 1 base and J 3 bases; bases outside gene matches: 7. This chain's CDR3 is CASGLGGQGTFYEQYF. Here the CDR3 DNA reads TGTGCTAGTGGTTTGGGCGGACAGGGGACCTTCTACGAGCAGTACTTC.

The V call is TRBV29-1, the J call TRBJ1-1; 7 bases fit TRBD1. The CDR3 length is 12 residues. Trimming took 3 bases from V and 10 from J; bases not matched to a gene: 8. The germline CDR1 and CDR2 sequences are SQVTM and ANQGSEA. This CDR3 is CSVEGGGRGAFF. The CDR3 DNA is TGCAGCGTTGAGGGAGGGGGCCGGGGAGCTTTCTTT.

V gene TRBV11-2 combines with J gene TRBJ1-2; TRBD1 matches at 8 bases. The CDR3 spans 15 residues. V lost 5 bases, J lost 2 bases, and 7 bases stayed unmatched. Germline V gives CDR1 SGHAT, CDR2 FQNNGV. The CDR3 coding sequence is TGTGCCAGCAGCGAGGGACAGGCCTTCAACTATGGCTACACCTTC. Its protein is CASSEGQAFNYGYTF.

This clone appeared once. This chain joins TRBV6-6 and TRBJ1-1; weak D call: TRBD1 (5 bases). V was clipped by 6 bases and J by 7 bases, with 18 bases between them. There are 14 residues in the CDR3. CDR1 and CDR2 (germline): MNHNY, SVGAGI (reference sequence). CDR3 residues: CASRRSGPGGEAFF. In nucleotides, the CDR3 is TGTGCCAGCAGGCGCTCAGGGCCTGGCGGTGAAGCTTTCTTT.

This rearrangement joins TRBV15 to TRBJ1-2; unclear D gene. CDR1 LNHNV and CDR2 YYDKDF come from the germline V gene (reference sequence). V shed 0 bases and J shed 8 bases, with 7 bases lying between them. The CDR3 runs 12 residues. This CDR3 reads CATSRDMTGYTF. CDR3 sequence (DNA): TGTGCCACCAGCAGAGATATGACGGGCTACACCTTC.

The chain is built from TRBV6-6 and TRBJ1-1; possible D gene TRBD1, 6 bases. V was trimmed by 7 bases and J by 7 bases, leaving 16 bases between them. CDR1 MNHNY and CDR2 SVGAGI come from the germline V gene (reference sequence). The CDR3 runs to 13 residues. CDR3: CASTQRGFGEAFF. CDR3 sequence (DNA): TGTGCCAGCACCCAGAGGGGGTTCGGTGAAGCTTTCTTT.

V gene TRBV6-1 combines with J gene TRBJ1-5; D unclear. Germline values: CDR1 MNHNS, CDR2 SASEGT. The V gene lost 4 bases and the J gene lost 6 bases, with 10 bases spanning the gap. This CDR3 has 13 residues. The CDR3, as DNA: TGTGCCAGCAGTGCTCGGGGAATTCAGCCCCAGCATTTT. Translated, it gives CASSARGIQPQHF.

J is TRBJ1-1 and V is TRBV18; 12 positions agree with TRBD1. J was trimmed by 1 base and V by 0 bases; bases with no gene match: 6. The CDR3 extends over 18 amino acids. The germline CDR1 and CDR2 sequences are KGHSH and LQKENI. The CDR3 sequence: CASSPPFGTGGTNTEAFF. The CDR3 DNA reads as TGTGCCAGCTCACCACCGTTTGGGACAGGGGGCACGAACACTGAAGCTTTCTTT. Full variable domain (rest looked up from reference TRBV18 and TRBJ1-1): NAGVMQNPRHLVRRRGQEARLRCSPMKGHSHVYWYRQLPEEGLKFMVYLQKENIIDESGMPKERFSAEFPKEGPSILRIQQVVRGDSAAYFCASSPPFGTGGTNTEAFFGQGTRLTVV.

The chain joins TRBV6-1 to TRBJ1-5, with 9 nucleotides matching TRBD1. V shed 4 bases and J 0 bases; nucleotides not matched to a gene: 10. The germline CDR1 and CDR2 sequences are MNHNS and SASEGT. This CDR3 comprises 18 residues. The CDR3 sequence: CASSGRRDREYSNQPQHF. The CDR3 DNA reads TGTGCCAGCAGTGGCCGACGGGACAGGGAGTATAGCAATCAGCCCCAGCATTTT.